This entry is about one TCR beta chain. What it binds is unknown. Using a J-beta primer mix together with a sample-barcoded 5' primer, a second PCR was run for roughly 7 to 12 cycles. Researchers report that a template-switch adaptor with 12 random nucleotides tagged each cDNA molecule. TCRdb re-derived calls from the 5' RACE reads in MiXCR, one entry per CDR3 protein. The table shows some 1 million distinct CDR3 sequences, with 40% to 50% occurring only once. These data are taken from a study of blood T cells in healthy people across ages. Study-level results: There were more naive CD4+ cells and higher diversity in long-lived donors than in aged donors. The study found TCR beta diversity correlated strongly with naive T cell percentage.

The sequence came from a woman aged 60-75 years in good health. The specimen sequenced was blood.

CDR3 sequence reads: CSAGDRLYNEQFF. CDR3 nucleotides: TGCAGTGCTGGTGACAGACTATACAATGAGCAGTTCTTC. This chain connects TRBV20-1 to TRBJ2-1, with D possibly being TRBD1 or TRBD2 (5 bases each). Germline lookup yields CDR1 DFQATT and CDR2 SNEGSKA (reference sequence). V lost 5 bases and J 4 bases, leaving 12 bases between the germline ends. The CDR3 is 13 residues long.